The 10 T cell receptor beta chains in this list originate from one sample, sequenced in a study of cytomegalovirus exposure and HLA in healthy donors. Primers included in the PCR were 60 Vbeta and 13 Jbeta primers. TCRdb keeps only in-frame clones here, not all; method: immunoSEQ multiplex PCR. The sample records fewer than 110,000 clones, around three quarters being singletons. Specimen: PBMCs. These receptors were collected from a male donor in good health and CMV-seronegative.

The V and J genes are TRBV2 and TRBJ2-7; 11 bases match TRBD2. V lost 5 bases to trimming and J lost 6 bases; unmatched junction nucleotides: 9. The CDR3 totals 15 residues. CDR1 is SNHLY, CDR2 FYNNEI, per germline. The chain's CDR3 is CASSFGLAGASEQYF. In nucleotides, the CDR3 is TGTGCCAGCAGTTTCGGACTAGCGGGCGCGAGCGAGCAGTACTTC.

The genes are TRBV7-2 and TRBJ2-1; 11 bases align to TRBD2. The CDR3 has 16 residues. CDR1 is SGHTA, CDR2 FQGNSA, per germline. Trimming at V came to 4 bases and at J to 7 bases, leaving 9 bases not matched to a gene. CDR3 coding DNA: TGTGCCAGCAGCTCGGGACTAGCGGCCCGTTTAAATGAGCAGTTCTTC. Protein sequence: CASSSGLAARLNEQFF.

The genes are TRBV25-1 and TRBJ2-5, with 12 bases matching TRBD1. The CDR3 is made up of 15 amino acids. Germline loops: CDR1 MGHDK, CDR2 SYGVNS. Losses at the gene ends were 2 bases for V and 5 bases for J; bases not matched to a gene: 3. CDR3 DNA sequence: TGTGCCAGCAGTGAAGGGACAGGGGGCAAGGAGACCCAGTACTTC. Protein: CASSEGTGGKETQYF.

The chain combines TRBV30 with TRBJ2-1, with 8 positions matching TRBD1. The V segment lost 3 bases and the J segment 7 bases; nucleotides outside the gene matches: 8. Germline-derived CDR1 and CDR2 are GTSNPN and SVGIG (reference sequence). The CDR3 totals 14 residues. This CDR3 reads CAWRAWTGFNEQFF. The CDR3 nucleotides are TGTGCCTGGAGGGCTTGGACAGGGTTTAATGAGCAGTTCTTC.

For the CDR3, the DNA is TGTGCCAGTAACGACTTTGCTAACTATGGCTACACCTTC. Its translation is CASNDFANYGYTF. V gene TRBV19 combines with J gene TRBJ1-2; unclear D gene. The CDR3 totals 13 residues. The germline CDR1 and CDR2 sequences are LNHDA and SQIVND (reference sequence). Trimming stripped 7 bases from V and 0 bases from J, with 9 bases between.

This clone was picked up a small number of times. The V gene is TRBV11-3, the J gene TRBJ1-1, with a possible D match to TRBD1 (6 bases). The CDR3 contains 13 residues. Germline V gene lookup returns CDR1 SGHNT and CDR2 YENEEA. V dropped 5 bases and J dropped 5 bases, with 12 bases sitting between them. The CDR3, as DNA: TGTGCCAGCAGCCGTACAGGGTTAACTGAAGCTTTCTTT. Translated, it gives CASSRTGLTEAFF.

This rearrangement joins TRBV11-2 to TRBJ2-7, with 10 bases matching TRBD2. V gave up 5 bases and J gave up 2 bases; unmatched junction bases: 6. The CDR3 contains 15 residues. CDR1 SGHAT and CDR2 FQNNGV come from the germline V gene. CDR3 region: CASSPPGLAPYEQYF. DNA for the CDR3: TGTGCCAGCAGCCCGCCGGGACTAGCGCCCTACGAGCAGTACTTC.

The genes are TRBV7-9 and TRBJ2-1; TRBD2 agrees at 7 bases. V gave up 3 bases and J gave up 3 bases; unmatched junction bases: 8. The CDR3 contains 16 residues. The germline V gene encodes CDR1 SEHNR and CDR2 FQNEAQ (reference sequence). CDR3 loop: CASSLSRLAVYNEQFF. CDR3 in DNA: TGTGCCAGCAGCTTGAGTAGGCTAGCGGTCTACAATGAGCAGTTCTTC.

The chain couples TRBV7-8 to TRBJ2-1; weak D call: TRBD2 (7 bases). Germline V gene lookup returns CDR1 SGHVS and CDR2 FQNEAQ. The CDR3 is 15 amino acids. The V gene lost 5 bases and the J gene lost 9 bases, with 20 bases spanning the gap. The CDR3 protein is CASSPGGGSVFEQFF. In nucleotides, the CDR3 is TGTGCCAGCAGCCCGGGGGGCGGGAGTGTGTTTGAGCAGTTCTTC. Full variable domain (rest looked up from reference TRBV7-8 and TRBJ2-1): GAGVSQSPRYKVAKRGQDVALRCDPISGHVSLFWYQQALGQGPEFLTYFQNEAQLDKSGLPSDRFFAERPEGSVSTLKIQRTQQEDSAVYLCASSPGGGSVFEQFFGPGTRLTVL.

This sequence joins TRBV11-2 and TRBJ2-2; D gene uncertain. CDR1 and CDR2 (germline): SGHAT, FQNNGV. The CDR3 loop spans 13 amino acids. V was clipped by 4 bases and J by 3 bases, with 6 bases between them. The CDR3 region has the DNA TGTGCCAGCAGCTCCCAATACACCGGGGAGCTGTTTTTT. Encoded protein: CASSSQYTGELFF.